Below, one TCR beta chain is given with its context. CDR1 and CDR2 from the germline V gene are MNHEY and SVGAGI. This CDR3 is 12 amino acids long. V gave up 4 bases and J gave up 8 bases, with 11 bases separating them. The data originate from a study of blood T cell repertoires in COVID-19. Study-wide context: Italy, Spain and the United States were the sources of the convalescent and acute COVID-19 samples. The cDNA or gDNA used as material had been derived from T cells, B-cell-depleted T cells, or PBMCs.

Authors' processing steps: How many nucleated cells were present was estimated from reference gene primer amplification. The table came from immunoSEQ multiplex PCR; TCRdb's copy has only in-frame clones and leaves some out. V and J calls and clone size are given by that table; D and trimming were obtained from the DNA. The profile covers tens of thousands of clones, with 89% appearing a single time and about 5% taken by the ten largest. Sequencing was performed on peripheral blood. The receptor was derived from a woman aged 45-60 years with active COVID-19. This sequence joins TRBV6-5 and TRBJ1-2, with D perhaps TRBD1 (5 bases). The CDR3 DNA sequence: TGTGCCAGCAGTTCCCCGACAGCCGGCTACACCTTC. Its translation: CASSSPTAGYTF.